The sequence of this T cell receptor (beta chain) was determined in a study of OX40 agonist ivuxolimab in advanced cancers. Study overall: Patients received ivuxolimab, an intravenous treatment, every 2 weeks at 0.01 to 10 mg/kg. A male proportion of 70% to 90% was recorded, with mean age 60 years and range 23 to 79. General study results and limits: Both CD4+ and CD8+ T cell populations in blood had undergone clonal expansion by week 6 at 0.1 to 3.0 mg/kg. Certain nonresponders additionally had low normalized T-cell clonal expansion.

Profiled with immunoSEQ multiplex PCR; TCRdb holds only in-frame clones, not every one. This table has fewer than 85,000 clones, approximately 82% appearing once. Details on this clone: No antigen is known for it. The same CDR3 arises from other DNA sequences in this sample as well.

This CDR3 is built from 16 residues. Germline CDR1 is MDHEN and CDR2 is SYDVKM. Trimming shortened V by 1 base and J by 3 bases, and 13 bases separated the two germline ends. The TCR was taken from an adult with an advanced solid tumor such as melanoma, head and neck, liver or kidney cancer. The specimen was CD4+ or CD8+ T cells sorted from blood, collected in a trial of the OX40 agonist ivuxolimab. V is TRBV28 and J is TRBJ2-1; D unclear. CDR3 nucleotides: TGTGCCAGCAGTTTATCAACGTCGGGCAGCTACAATGAGCAGTTCTTC. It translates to CASSLSTSGSYNEQFF.